This TCR beta chain derives from a study of blood T cells in healthy people across ages. This clonotype was detected a few times. The use of a sample-barcoded 5' primer and a J-beta primer mix characterized a second PCR of roughly 7 to 11 cycles. Each CDR3 protein is one row after TCRdb ran MiXCR on the 5' RACE reads. Of 1,800,000 or so distinct CDR3 sequences listed, around 42% are singletons. The V end was cut by 5 bases, the J end by 4 bases, with 18 bases between. In germline, CDR1 is SEHNR, CDR2 FQNEAQ (reference sequence). CDR3 length: 16 residues. The receptor comes from a human donor in good health. This chain links TRBV7-9 with TRBJ1-5; possible D gene TRBD1, 6 bases. Sequences were obtained from blood. The CDR3 nucleotides read TGTGCCAGCAGCGACGGTGCGGGTAGGGGGAATCAGCCCCAGCATTTT. Amino acid sequence: CASSDGAGRGNQPQHF.